Ten or more counts support the clone carrying this TCR beta chain. The antigen remains undetermined. Sequencing used immunoSEQ multiplex PCR; TCRdb keeps in-frame clones, though not all of them. The table records about 320,000 clones, 85% to 90% of them present only once. This sample was taken from a study of Ad26.COV2.S vaccination and SARS-CoV-2 variants. At the level of the study: The COV1001 Ad26.COV2.S trial arm included the donor. Administration of Ad26.COV2.S was intramuscular, either once or twice 56 days apart.

General study points: Placebo recipients trailed vaccine recipients in spike-specific TCR breadth.

Germline loops: CDR1 SGHVS, CDR2 FQNEAQ. V dropped 5 bases and J dropped 6; count of bases not matched to a gene: 13. The CDR3 has 16 amino acids. Noted treatment: around 19 received Ad26.COV2.S at low or high dose, single or two shots; 5 received placebo; per-sample allocation not given. Sampling took place 63 days after the first vaccine or placebo injection. Participants' vaccine, an Ad26 vector, delivered Wuhan-strain SARS-CoV-2 spike. J is TRBJ1-5 and V is TRBV7-8, with TRBD1 identical over 7 bases. This specimen was peripheral blood, taken in a trial of Ad26.COV2.S vaccine versus placebo. This TCR was sampled from a person aged 18-65 years who received the Ad26.COV2.S COVID-19 vaccine or a placebo. Here the CDR3 DNA reads TGTGCCAGCAGCCCTAGTCAGGGGGGCCCTTCTCAGCCCCAGCATTTT. The encoded protein is CASSPSQGGPSQPQHF.